What follows are 19 T cell receptor beta chains derived from one specimen sequenced in a study of T cell clones after liver transplantation. Clones were sequenced by immunoSEQ multiplex PCR, and TCRdb holds only the in-frame ones, with some missing. This table has around 60,000 clones, roughly two thirds appearing once. The sequences come from CD4+ T cells from blood, collected before liver transplant. These receptors all come from a human donor who received a liver transplant.

V usage is TRBV19 and J usage is TRBJ1-4; the match to TRBD1 covers 8 bases. CDR1 is LNHDA and CDR2 is SQIVND in the germline V gene (reference sequence). CDR3 size: 14 residues. The trim removed 3 bases at V and 9 bases at J, leaving 6 bases unmatched. CDR3 DNA: TGTGCCAGTAGTATGGACAGGGTTAGGAAAAAACTGTTTTTT. Residues: CASSMDRVRKKLFF.

This chain links TRBV7-3 with TRBJ1-1, with 9 bases matching TRBD1. The germline V gene encodes CDR1 SGHTA and CDR2 FQGTGA. The V gene end was trimmed by 1 base and the J gene end by 0 bases; junction bases not matched to a gene: 9. This CDR3 is 18 amino acids long. Here the CDR3 DNA reads TGTGCCAGCAGCTTAATGACAGGGGGAAGAGTGGTGAACACTGAAGCTTTCTTT. It specifies CASSLMTGGRVVNTEAFF.

The chain is built from TRBV4-1 and TRBJ2-3; TRBD2 matches at 12 bases. J gave up 2 bases and V 4 bases, and 4 bases lay outside the gene matches. This CDR3 region has 16 residues. Germline-derived CDR1 and CDR2 are MGHRA and YSYEKL. CDR3 sequence: CASSLASGGATDTQYF. The CDR3 coding sequence is TGCGCCAGCAGCCTCGCTAGCGGGGGGGCCACAGATACGCAGTATTTT.

This clone was recorded once. The V call is TRBV28, the J call TRBJ2-7, with D possibly matching TRBD2 (7 bases). There are 12 residues in the CDR3. V was shortened by 6 bases and J by 9 bases, with 15 bases between the two germline ends. Germline V gives CDR1 MDHEN, CDR2 SYDVKM. This CDR3 reads CASSQRGGWQYF. The CDR3 DNA sequence: TGTGCCAGCAGCCAAAGGGGGGGGTGGCAGTACTTC.

The chain employs TRBV19 and TRBJ1-2; 10 bases match TRBD1. The CDR3 totals 16 residues. Germline V gene sequence: CDR1 LNHDA, CDR2 SQIVND (reference sequence). With V trimmed by 5 bases and J by 6 bases, 12 bases remained unmatched. The CDR3 DNA reads as TGTGCCAGTAGTCCCCTCCCCTCGACAGGGGGCGATGGCTACACCTTC. Encoded protein: CASSPLPSTGGDGYTF.

The rearrangement links TRBV6-6 to TRBJ1-5; TRBD1 aligns across 7 bases. Germline V gene sequence: CDR1 MNHNY, CDR2 SVGAGI (reference sequence). The CDR3 length is 15 residues. The ends lost 4 bases at V and 2 bases at J; junction bases unmatched: 5. CDR3 region: CASSSNTGGNQPQHF. CDR3 coding DNA: TGTGCCAGCAGTTCCAACACAGGGGGCAATCAGCCCCAGCATTTT.

This clone was detected only once. The CDR3 DNA reads as TGTGCCACCAGCAGAGGAGGAGGCGGGGGCGTGTACAATGAGCAGTTCTTC. It encodes CATSRGGGGGVYNEQFF. J is TRBJ2-1 and V is TRBV15, with a possible D match to TRBD2 (7 bases). The CDR3 sequence is 17 residues long. V was cut by 1 base and J by 4 bases, with 17 bases left in between. The germline V gene has CDR1 LNHNV and CDR2 YYDKDF (reference sequence).

The rearrangement links TRBV5-1 to TRBJ2-1; 8 nucleotides line up with TRBD1. V lost 0 bases and J lost 3; bases outside the gene matches: 2. Germline V gene sequence: CDR1 SGHRS, CDR2 YFSETQ. CDR3 length equals 15 residues. CDR3 sequence reads: CASSLGGTGYNEQFF. DNA for the CDR3: TGCGCCAGCAGCTTGGGGGGGACAGGCTACAATGAGCAGTTCTTC. The full variable domain, rest sourced from reference TRBV5-1 and TRBJ2-1, is KAGVTQTPRYLIKTRGQQVTLSCSPISGHRSVSWYQQTPGQGLQFLFEYFSETQRNKGNFPGRFSGRQFSNSRSEMNVSTLELGDSALYLCASSLGGTGYNEQFFGPGTRLTVL.

The rearrangement links TRBV6-1 to TRBJ2-5; maybe TRBD1 (5 bases). Trimming took off 1 base at V and 1 base at J, with 19 bases between the two ends. This CDR3 is built from 18 residues. The germline V gene encodes CDR1 MNHNS and CDR2 SASEGT. CDR3 residues: CASSEGGGLGFIQETQYF. CDR3 DNA sequence: TGTGCCAGCAGTGAAGGGGGCGGTCTGGGGTTCATCCAAGAGACCCAGTACTTC.

The chain is built from TRBV7-3 and TRBJ2-1; D gene uncertain. The V gene's germline CDR1 is SGHTA and CDR2 FQGTGA. The CDR3 is 13 amino acids. Deletions cut 1 base from V and 5 bases from J, with 6 bases between. The CDR3 nucleotides read TGTGCCAGCAGCTTAAATTCCGACAATGAGCAGTTCTTC. Translated: CASSLNSDNEQFF.

The rearrangement uses TRBV25-1 and TRBJ2-1; TRBD1 aligns across 11 bases. Germline values: CDR1 MGHDK, CDR2 SYGVNS. CDR3 length: 14 residues. J was trimmed by 6 bases and V by 9 bases; bases with no gene match: 7. Here the CDR3 reads CASFGQGAINEQFF. CDR3 DNA: TGTGCCAGTTTTGGACAGGGGGCTATCAATGAGCAGTTCTTC.

The V gene is TRBV25-1, the J gene TRBJ1-3; D unresolved. Germline CDR1 MGHDK, CDR2 SYGVNS. The CDR3 totals 11 residues. V was pared by 4 bases and J by 6 bases, with 4 bases between. This CDR3 reads CASSALNTIYF. CDR3 bases: TGTGCCAGCAGTGCATTAAACACCATATATTTT.

The chain recombines TRBV9 with TRBJ1-2, with D unresolved. This CDR3 comprises 13 residues. The V end lost 9 bases, the J end lost 4 bases, and 16 bases lay between the germline ends. Germline-derived CDR1 and CDR2 are SGDLS and YYNGEE. The CDR3 DNA sequence: TGTGCCACGAAACAATCCGGGAGCTATGGCTACACCTTC. It translates to CATKQSGSYGYTF.

This clone was seen only a few times. The gene calls are TRBV7-2 and TRBJ2-2; D possibly corresponds to TRBD1 (6 bases). The CDR3 runs to 15 residues. The germline V and J ends were trimmed by 2 bases and 6 bases, with 13 bases remaining between them. Germline CDR1 is SGHTA and CDR2 is FQGNSA. The CDR3 sequence: CASSLSGTRPGELFF. The CDR3, as DNA: TGTGCCAGCAGCTTATCCGGGACAAGGCCCGGGGAGCTGTTTTTT.

The rearrangement links TRBV15 to TRBJ2-2; D is undetermined. CDR3 length: 13 residues. Germline CDR1 reads LNHNV; CDR2 reads YYDKDF (reference sequence). The V end was cut by 0 bases, the J end by 4 bases, with 3 bases between. CDR3 nucleotides: TGTGCCACCAGCAGAGATCTCACCGGGGAGCTGTTTTTT. Its translation: CATSRDLTGELFF.

Concerning this clone: The sample carries other DNA sequences with the same CDR3. The chain couples TRBV7-2 to TRBJ1-1; D gene uncertain. Germline V lookup: CDR1 SGHTA, CDR2 FQGNSA. The V and J ends lost 2 bases and 1 base respectively, with 5 bases between them. This CDR3 is 13 amino acids long. The CDR3 sequence: CASSLRGNTEAFF. The CDR3 DNA reads TGTGCCAGCAGCTTACGGGGGAACACTGAAGCTTTCTTT.

This sequence joins TRBV5-4 and TRBJ2-7, with TRBD1 matching 9 bases. Germline V gives CDR1 SGHNT, CDR2 YYREEE (reference sequence). CDR3 size: 17 residues. After removal of 4 bases from V and 1 base from J, the junction contained 12 bases not matched to a gene. CDR3: CASSVGPPGQGSYEQYF. Written as DNA, the CDR3 is TGTGCCAGCAGCGTCGGGCCACCGGGACAGGGTTCCTACGAGCAGTACTTC.

This clone was counted a few times. This rearrangement joins TRBV28 to TRBJ1-2, with TRBD1 matching over 7 bases. The CDR3 runs to 14 residues. J gave up 4 bases and V 6 bases, and 8 bases lay outside the gene matches. CDR1 is MDHEN, CDR2 SYDVKM, per germline. The CDR3 sequence: CASRRQGRGYGYTF. CDR3 DNA: TGTGCCAGCAGACGACAGGGAAGAGGCTATGGCTACACCTTC.

J is TRBJ1-1 and V is TRBV18, with 7 bases lining up with TRBD1. The V segment lost 6 bases and the J segment 3 bases; nucleotides outside the gene matches: 4. Looked up from germline, CDR1 is KGHSH and CDR2 is LQKENI. This CDR3 spans 13 amino acids. The CDR3 sequence is CASSGQADTEAFF. In nucleotides, the CDR3 is TGTGCCAGCTCCGGACAGGCCGACACTGAAGCTTTCTTT.